The 31 T cell receptor beta chains below come from one sample, sequenced in a study of blood T cell repertoires in COVID-19. Here immunoSEQ multiplex PCR was the method, and the copy in TCRdb shows in-frame clones only, minus some. The data show under 200,000 clones, with roughly 79% seen just once and around 16% held by the top ten. Sequenced sample: peripheral blood. Every receptor here comes from a man aged 55 to 69 with active or convalescent COVID-19.

CDR3 loop: CASSQQDTQYF. The DNA for the CDR3 is TGTGCCAGCAGCCAACAGGATACGCAGTATTTT. The J gene is TRBJ2-3, the V gene TRBV7-2; no definite D call. Trimming removed 5 bases at V and 6 bases at J, with 6 bases between. Per germline, CDR1 SGHTA and CDR2 FQGNSA. CDR3 length equals 11 residues.

The chain links TRBV5-4 to TRBJ1-4; maybe TRBD1 (5 bases). This CDR3 region has 17 residues. The germline gives CDR1 SGHNT, CDR2 YYREEE (reference sequence). V lost 0 bases to trimming and J lost 2 bases, with 14 bases between them. CDR3 protein: CASSLGGGDRTNEKLFF. DNA of the CDR3: TGTGCCAGCAGCTTGGGAGGCGGGGACCGCACTAATGAAAAACTGTTTTTT. Filled out from reference TRBV5-4 and TRBJ1-4, the complete variable domain reads ETGVTQSPTHLIKTRGQQVTLRCSSQSGHNTVSWYQQALGQGPQFIFQYYREEENGRGNFPPRFSGLQFPNYSSELNVNALELDDSALYLCASSLGGGDRTNEKLFFGSGTQLSVL.

This clone occurred a few times. The chain has TRBV20-1 and TRBJ1-6; D is undetermined. The CDR3 runs 11 residues. V was cut by 3 bases and J by 18 bases, with 15 bases left in between. Germline CDR1 is DFQATT and CDR2 is SNEGSKA (reference sequence). The CDR3 region is CSAREGLRAHF. CDR3 bases: TGCAGTGCTAGGGAGGGATTAAGGGCCCACTTT.

The CDR3 nucleotides are TGTGCCAGCAGCGCCCGCACGGGTGATAATTCACCCCTCCACTTT. It yields the protein CASSARTGDNSPLHF. This chain joins TRBV11-3 and TRBJ1-6; D uncertain. Germline CDR1 SGHNT, CDR2 YENEEA. With 5 bases removed from V and 5 bases from J, the gap between germline ends came to 13 bases. The length of the CDR3 is 15 residues.

The chain combines TRBV28 with TRBJ1-4, with D possibly TRBD1 on 6 matching bases. The CDR3 spans 15 residues. Trimming removed 6 bases from V and 3 bases from J, with 14 bases in between. Germline V CDR1 and CDR2: MDHEN, SYDVKM. CDR3 region: CASRTGIISNEKLFF. The CDR3 coding sequence is TGTGCCAGCAGAACAGGGATTATCTCTAATGAAAAACTGTTTTTT. The variable domain in full, completed from reference TRBV28 and TRBJ1-4, reads DVKVTQSSRYLVKRTGEKVFLECVQDMDHENMFWYRQDPGLGLRLIYFSYDVKMKEKGDIPEGYSVSREKKERFSLILESASTNQTSMYLCASRTGIISNEKLFFGSGTQLSVL.

The CDR3 region is CASSQELREYGYTF. For the CDR3, the DNA is TGTGCCAGCAGCCAAGAGTTGAGGGAATATGGCTACACCTTC. This chain joins TRBV4-2 and TRBJ1-2; no clear D. From germline, CDR1 is LGHNA and CDR2 YNFKEQ. The V gene lost 0 bases and the J gene lost 5 bases, with 10 bases spanning the gap. CDR3 size: 14 residues.

The chain is built from TRBV2 and TRBJ2-3; TRBD2 matches 12 bases. There are 14 residues in the CDR3. Germline lookup yields CDR1 SNHLY and CDR2 FYNNEI. The ends lost 4 bases at V and 6 bases at J; junction bases unmatched: 2. CDR3: CASSVTSGRDTQYF. The CDR3 DNA follows: TGTGCCAGCAGTGTAACTAGCGGGAGGGATACGCAGTATTTT.

J is TRBJ1-6 and V is TRBV9, with D possibly matching TRBD1 (5 bases). The CDR3 consists of 17 residues. Per germline, CDR1 SGDLS and CDR2 YYNGEE. Between the trimmed V and J ends, which lost 3 bases and 6 bases, there was a span of 19 bases. The CDR3 protein is CASSGGVLSAPNSPLHF. The DNA of the CDR3 is TGTGCCAGCAGCGGGGGCGTGTTATCAGCCCCTAATTCACCCCTCCACTTT.

The sample holds a few counts of this clone. CDR3 nucleotides: TGTGCCAGCAGTGCCCCGTCGGGGGGGACAGGGGGACACACAGATACGCAGTATTTT. The encoded protein is CASSAPSGGTGGHTDTQYF. The rearrangement joins TRBV2 to TRBJ2-3; TRBD1 agrees at 11 bases. Germline V CDR1 and CDR2: SNHLY, FYNNEI. Trimming cost V 4 bases and J 2 bases; bases outside gene matches: 14. This CDR3 region has 19 residues.

V usage is TRBV27 and J usage is TRBJ2-5; 8 nucleotides line up with TRBD1. Germline V gene data show CDR1 as MNHEY and CDR2 as SMNVEV (reference sequence). With V trimmed by 6 bases and J by 5 bases, 17 bases remained unmatched. This CDR3 is 17 amino acids long. The CDR3 DNA reads TGTGCCAGCAGCTTGCTGACGGCGGCAGGGGGCTTGGAGACCCAGTACTTC. As protein: CASSLLTAAGGLETQYF.

The V call is TRBV29-1, the J call TRBJ2-7; 9 bases align to TRBD1. Trimming cost V 0 bases and J 3 bases; bases outside gene matches: 3. The germline V gene has CDR1 SQVTM and CDR2 ANQGSEA. The CDR3 runs to 14 residues. CDR3 coding DNA: TGCAGCGTTGAAGATAGGGACAGGGACTACGAGCAGTACTTC. Translation gives CSVEDRDRDYEQYF.

This clone was recorded only once. J is TRBJ2-5 and V is TRBV7-9; 15 bases match TRBD2. CDR1 is SEHNR and CDR2 is FQNEAQ in the germline V gene (reference sequence). The junction had 9 bases not matched to a gene; V was cut back by 5 bases and J by 5 bases. This CDR3 has 17 amino acids. DNA of the CDR3: TGTGCCAGCAGCACCCGGACTAGCGGGAGGGCCGGGGAGACCCAGTACTTC. Amino acids: CASSTRTSGRAGETQYF. Combining the CDR3 with reference TRBV7-9 and TRBJ2-5 gives the whole variable domain DTGVSQNPRHKITKRGQNVTFRCDPISEHNRLYWYRQTLGQGPEFLTYFQNEAQLEKSRLLSDRFSAERPKGSFSTLEIQRTEQGDSAMYLCASSTRTSGRAGETQYFGPGTRLLVL.

The V call is TRBV28, the J call TRBJ2-1; tentatively, D is TRBD1 (6 bases). The CDR3 extends over 16 amino acids. Germline V gene data show CDR1 as MDHEN and CDR2 as SYDVKM. V was cut by 7 bases and J by 0 bases, with 16 bases left in between. The CDR3 DNA reads TGTGCCAGCACCCAAATCGACAGGAGCTCCTACAATGAGCAGTTCTTC. This translates into CASTQIDRSSYNEQFF.

This clone was detected only a few times. J is TRBJ2-1 and V is TRBV24-1, with 8 nucleotides matching TRBD1. This CDR3 is built from 13 residues. V lost 2 bases, J lost 10 bases, and 3 bases stayed unmatched. From germline, CDR1 is KGHDR and CDR2 SFDVKD. This CDR3 reads CATSDWGDREQFF. The CDR3 region has the DNA TGTGCCACCAGTGATTGGGGGGACAGGGAGCAGTTCTTC.

The J gene is TRBJ2-5, the V gene TRBV5-4; a possible D gene is TRBD1 (5 bases). The germline gives CDR1 SGHNT, CDR2 YYREEE (reference sequence). The CDR3 spans 15 residues. V lost 1 base and J lost 5, with 15 bases in between. Written as DNA, the CDR3 is TGTGCCAGCAGCTTGTTTGGGGCTCTATGGGAGACCCAGTACTTC. Translation gives CASSLFGALWETQYF.

The rearrangement joins TRBV15 to TRBJ2-7; no definite D call. Germline V lookup: CDR1 LNHNV, CDR2 YYDKDF (reference sequence). The CDR3 loop spans 14 amino acids. The V and J ends lost 1 base and 6 bases respectively, with 13 bases between them. CDR3 loop: CATSRAALGGEQYF. The CDR3 bases are TGTGCCACCAGCAGAGCAGCCCTAGGTGGCGAGCAGTACTTC.

The J gene is TRBJ2-7, the V gene TRBV11-3; perhaps TRBD2 as D (5 bases). CDR1 and CDR2 (germline): SGHNT, YENEEA. CDR3 length: 14 amino acids. V was shortened by 4 bases and J by 0 bases, with 10 bases between the two germline ends. Here the CDR3 DNA reads TGTGCCAGCAGCTCTTCGGGAATCTCCTACGAGCAGTACTTC. Translating it yields CASSSSGISYEQYF.

The rearrangement joins TRBV5-5 to TRBJ2-7, with TRBD2 matching over 13 bases. Germline trimming cut 3 bases from V and 3 bases from J; bases unmatched to any gene: 3. Looked up from germline, CDR1 is SGHKS and CDR2 is YYEKEE (reference sequence). The CDR3 has 15 residues. CDR3 nucleotide sequence: TGTGCCAGCAGCTCGGGACTAGCGGGGCTCTACGAGCAGTACTTC. It specifies CASSSGLAGLYEQYF.

The gene calls are TRBV4-3 and TRBJ2-3, with TRBD2 identical over 10 bases. The J segment lost 0 bases and the V segment lost 3 bases, leaving 18 bases of the junction unmatched. Per the germline V gene, CDR1 is LGHNA and CDR2 is YSLEER. The CDR3 loop spans 21 amino acids. CDR3 sequence: CASSQRTGLAEAPRSTDTQYF. The CDR3 DNA reads TGCGCCAGCAGCCAGAGAACCGGACTAGCGGAGGCCCCTAGGAGCACAGATACGCAGTATTTT.

Only a few counts were recorded for this clone. The chain joins TRBV28 to TRBJ2-7; TRBD1 is a possible D gene (6 bases). The germline gives CDR1 MDHEN, CDR2 SYDVKM. The CDR3 consists of 12 residues. V lost 6 bases to trimming and J lost 4 bases, with 10 bases between them. CDR3 nucleotides: TGTGCCAGCAGAACAGGGAGTTACGAGCAGTACTTC. Translation gives CASRTGSYEQYF.

CDR3 in amino acids: CASSYSGRVISYNEQFF. CDR3 nucleotides: TGTGCCAGCAGTTACTCCGGGAGGGTGATCTCCTACAATGAGCAGTTCTTC. The V and J genes are TRBV6-2 or TRBV6-3 and TRBJ2-1, with 8 bases fitting TRBD2. This CDR3 comprises 17 residues. J was trimmed by 0 bases and V by 0 bases; bases with no gene match: 4. The germline V gene encodes CDR1 MNHEY and CDR2 SVGEGT.

The chain carries TRBV10-3 and TRBJ1-1; unclear D gene. The germline V gene encodes CDR1 ENHRY and CDR2 SYGVKD. V dropped 10 bases and J dropped 0 bases, with 9 bases sitting between them. The CDR3 totals 12 residues. As DNA, the CDR3 is TGTGCCACCAGGAGCATGAACACTGAAGCTTTCTTT. It is translated as CATRSMNTEAFF.

The chain links TRBV28 to TRBJ2-3; tentatively, D is TRBD1 (6 bases). The CDR3 is 17 amino acids. Trimming left V 2 bases short and J 2 bases short, with 17 bases between. Per the germline V gene, CDR1 is MDHEN and CDR2 is SYDVKM. The CDR3 is CASSLSGGLPSTDTQYF. CDR3 coding DNA: TGTGCCAGCAGTTTAAGTGGGGGCCTCCCCTCCACAGATACGCAGTATTTT.

CDR3 protein: CASSLKSDSLNYGYTF. CDR3 DNA sequence: TGTGCCAGTAGCCTAAAGTCAGACAGTCTTAACTATGGCTACACCTTC. V and J are TRBV19 and TRBJ1-2; weak D call: TRBD1 (5 bases). The V end lost 6 bases, the J end lost 1 base, and 18 bases lay between the germline ends. Germline V gene data show CDR1 as LNHDA and CDR2 as SQIVND (reference sequence). The CDR3 totals 16 residues.

This clone was observed once. The rearrangement uses TRBV28 and TRBJ1-5, with D perhaps matching TRBD1 (5 bases). The CDR3 loop spans 15 amino acids. Per germline, CDR1 MDHEN and CDR2 SYDVKM. V gave up 2 bases and J gave up 2 bases, with 10 bases separating them. CDR3 DNA sequence: TGTGCCAGCAGTTTAAGGGGATCGGGCAATCAGCCCCAGCATTTT. Translated, it gives CASSLRGSGNQPQHF. The entire variable domain, with the rest obtained from reference TRBV28 and TRBJ1-5, is as follows: DVKVTQSSRYLVKRTGEKVFLECVQDMDHENMFWYRQDPGLGLRLIYFSYDVKMKEKGDIPEGYSVSREKKERFSLILESASTNQTSMYLCASSLRGSGNQPQHFGDGTRLSIL.

The chain links TRBV3-1 (or the pseudogene TRBV3-2) to TRBJ2-1; tentatively, D is TRBD2 (5 bases). Trimming pared 0 bases from V and 11 bases from J, leaving 17 bases between. This CDR3 comprises 15 residues. Germline V gene data show CDR1 as LGHDT and CDR2 as YNNKEL (reference sequence). The CDR3 loop reads CASSQDVGEPSKQFF. The CDR3 region has the DNA TGTGCCAGCAGCCAAGACGTCGGGGAGCCTAGTAAGCAGTTCTTC.

The chain couples TRBV29-1 to TRBJ2-7, with TRBD1 matching over 8 bases. The germline gives CDR1 SQVTM, CDR2 ANQGSEA. With V trimmed by 7 bases and J by 7 bases, 6 bases remained unmatched. CDR3 length equals 11 residues. The CDR3 nucleotides read TGCAGCGCGGGACAGGTAGTGGAGCAGTACTTC. This sequence encodes CSAGQVVEQYF.

In this sample, this clone turned up a few times. The V call is TRBV10-2, the J call TRBJ2-5, with 7 bases lining up with TRBD2. There are 13 residues in the CDR3. V lost 6 bases, J lost 2 bases, and 3 bases stayed unmatched. CDR1 is WSHSY and CDR2 is SAAADI in the germline V gene. The CDR3 sequence: CASSRGRQETQYF. The CDR3 DNA is TGCGCCAGCAGCCGCGGGAGACAAGAGACCCAGTACTTC.

The chain recombines TRBV4-3 with TRBJ1-2, with no clear D. The CDR3 length is 15 residues. Per germline, CDR1 LGHNA and CDR2 YSLEER. The V end was cut by 1 base, the J end by 3 bases, with 12 bases between. The CDR3 DNA reads TGCGCCAGCAGCCAAGTTCTGGGAGCGGACTATGGCTACACCTTC. This gives the protein CASSQVLGADYGYTF.

This chain links TRBV3-1 (or the pseudogene TRBV3-2) with TRBJ1-4; the D gene is possibly TRBD1 (5 bases). Germline CDR1 and CDR2: LGHDT and YNNKEL (reference sequence). With 0 bases removed from V and 7 bases from J, the gap between germline ends came to 9 bases. The CDR3 runs to 14 residues. In nucleotides, the CDR3 is TGTGCCAGCAGCCAAGAGGTCAGGGTTGAAAAACTGTTTTTT. Its translation is CASSQEVRVEKLFF.

The chain employs TRBV20-1 and TRBJ1-4; no clear D. Germline CDR1 and CDR2: DFQATT and SNEGSKA (reference sequence). Trimming pared 6 bases from V and 5 bases from J, leaving 7 bases between. CDR3 length: 11 amino acids. The CDR3 sequence: CSAPQNEKLFF. The CDR3 DNA reads TGCAGTGCCCCCCAAAATGAAAAACTGTTTTTT.